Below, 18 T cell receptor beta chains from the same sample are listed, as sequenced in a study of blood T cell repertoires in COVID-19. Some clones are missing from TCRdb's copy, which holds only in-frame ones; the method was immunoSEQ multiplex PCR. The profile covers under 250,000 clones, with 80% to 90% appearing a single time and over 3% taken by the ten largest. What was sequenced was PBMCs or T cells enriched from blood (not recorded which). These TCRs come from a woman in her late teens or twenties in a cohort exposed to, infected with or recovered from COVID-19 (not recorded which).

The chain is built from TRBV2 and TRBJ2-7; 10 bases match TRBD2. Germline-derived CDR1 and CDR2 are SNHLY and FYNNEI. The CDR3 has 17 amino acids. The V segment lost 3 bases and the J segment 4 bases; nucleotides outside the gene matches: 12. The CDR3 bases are TGTGCCAGCAGTGAGGAGGGTCTAGCGGGAGCATCGTACGAGCAGTACTTC. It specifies CASSEEGLAGASYEQYF.

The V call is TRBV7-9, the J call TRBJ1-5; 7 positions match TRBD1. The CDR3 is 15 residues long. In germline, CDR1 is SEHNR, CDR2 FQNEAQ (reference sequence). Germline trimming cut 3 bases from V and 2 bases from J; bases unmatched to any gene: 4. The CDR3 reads CASSLGDSGNQPQHF. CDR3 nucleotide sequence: TGTGCCAGCAGCTTGGGGGACAGCGGCAATCAGCCCCAGCATTTT. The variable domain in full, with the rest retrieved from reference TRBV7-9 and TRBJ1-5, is DTGVSQNPRHKITKRGQNVTFRCDPISEHNRLYWYRQTLGQGPEFLTYFQNEAQLEKSRLLSDRFSAERPKGSFSTLEIQRTEQGDSAMYLCASSLGDSGNQPQHFGDGTRLSIL.

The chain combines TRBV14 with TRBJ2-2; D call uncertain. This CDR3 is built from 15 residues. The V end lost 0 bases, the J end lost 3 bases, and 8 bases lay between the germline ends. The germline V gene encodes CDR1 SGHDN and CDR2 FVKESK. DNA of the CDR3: TGTGCCAGCAGCCAAGATAGAGTAGACACCGGGGAGCTGTTTTTT. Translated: CASSQDRVDTGELFF. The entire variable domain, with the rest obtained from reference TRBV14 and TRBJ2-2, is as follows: EAGVTQFPSHSVIEKGQTVTLRCDPISGHDNLYWYRRVMGKEIKFLLHFVKESKQDESGMPNNRFLAERTGGTYSTLKVQPAELEDSGVYFCASSQDRVDTGELFFGEGSRLTVL.

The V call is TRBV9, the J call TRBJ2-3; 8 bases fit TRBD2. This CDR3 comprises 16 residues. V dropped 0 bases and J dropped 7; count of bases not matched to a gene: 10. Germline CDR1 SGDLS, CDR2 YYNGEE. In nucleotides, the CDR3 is TGTGCCAGCAGCGTAGGGGCGGGGGGAGACAGAAATACGCAGTATTTT. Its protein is CASSVGAGGDRNTQYF.

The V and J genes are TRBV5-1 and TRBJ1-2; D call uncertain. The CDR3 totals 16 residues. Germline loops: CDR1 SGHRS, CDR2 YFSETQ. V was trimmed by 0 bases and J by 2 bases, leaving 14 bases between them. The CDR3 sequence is CASSLVGQEGNYGYTF. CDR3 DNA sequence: TGCGCCAGCAGCTTGGTCGGTCAGGAAGGAAACTATGGCTACACCTTC.

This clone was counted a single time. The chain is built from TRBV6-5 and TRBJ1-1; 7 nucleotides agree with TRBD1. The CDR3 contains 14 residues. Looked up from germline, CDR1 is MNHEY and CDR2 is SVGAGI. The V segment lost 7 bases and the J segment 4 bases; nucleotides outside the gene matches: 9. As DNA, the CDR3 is TGTGCCAGCATTCGAGGGGGCTGGGGCACTGAAGCTTTCTTT. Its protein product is CASIRGGWGTEAFF.

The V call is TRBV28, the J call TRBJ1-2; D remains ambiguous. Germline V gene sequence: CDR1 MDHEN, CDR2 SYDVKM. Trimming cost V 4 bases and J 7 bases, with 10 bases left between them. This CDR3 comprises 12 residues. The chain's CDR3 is CASSSMILGYTF. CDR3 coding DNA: TGTGCCAGCAGTTCGATGATACTTGGCTACACCTTC.

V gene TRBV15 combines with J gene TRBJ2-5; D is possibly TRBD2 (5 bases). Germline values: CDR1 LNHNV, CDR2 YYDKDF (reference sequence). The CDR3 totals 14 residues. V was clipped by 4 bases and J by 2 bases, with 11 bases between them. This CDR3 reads CATSTRLQQETQYF. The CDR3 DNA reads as TGTGCCACCAGCACCCGACTACAACAAGAGACCCAGTACTTC.

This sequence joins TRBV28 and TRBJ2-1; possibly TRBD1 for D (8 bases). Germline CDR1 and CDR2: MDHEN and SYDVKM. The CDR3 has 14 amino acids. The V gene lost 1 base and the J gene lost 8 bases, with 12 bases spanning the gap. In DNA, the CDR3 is TGTGCCAGCAGTTTATCACAGGGGGGGGATGAGCAGTTCTTC. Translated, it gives CASSLSQGGDEQFF.

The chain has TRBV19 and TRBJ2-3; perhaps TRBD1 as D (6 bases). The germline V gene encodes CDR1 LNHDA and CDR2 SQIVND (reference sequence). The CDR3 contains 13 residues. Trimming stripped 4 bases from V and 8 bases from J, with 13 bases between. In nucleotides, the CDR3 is TGTGCCAGTAGTACGGCAGGCAGGGGTACGCAGTATTTT. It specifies CASSTAGRGTQYF.

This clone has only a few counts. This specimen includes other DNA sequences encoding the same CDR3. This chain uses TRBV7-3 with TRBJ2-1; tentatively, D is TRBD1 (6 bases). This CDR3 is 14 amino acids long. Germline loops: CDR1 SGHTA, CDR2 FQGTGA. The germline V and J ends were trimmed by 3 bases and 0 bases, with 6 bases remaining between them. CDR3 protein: CASSLDSSYNEQFF. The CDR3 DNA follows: TGTGCCAGCAGCTTGGACAGCTCCTACAATGAGCAGTTCTTC. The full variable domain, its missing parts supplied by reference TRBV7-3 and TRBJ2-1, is GAGVSQTPSNKVTEKGKYVELRCDPISGHTALYWYRQSLGQGPEFLIYFQGTGAADDSGLPNDRFFAVRPEGSVSTLKIQRTERGDSAVYLCASSLDSSYNEQFFGPGTRLTVL.

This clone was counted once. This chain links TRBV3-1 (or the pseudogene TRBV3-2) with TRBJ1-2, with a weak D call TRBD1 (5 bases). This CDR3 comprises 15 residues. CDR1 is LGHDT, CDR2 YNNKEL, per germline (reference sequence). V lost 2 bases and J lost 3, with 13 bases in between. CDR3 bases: TGTGCCAGCAGCCAAACCCCCAGGGTAGACTATGGCTACACCTTC. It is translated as CASSQTPRVDYGYTF.

The CDR3 loop reads CASSIVGADTEAFF. DNA for the CDR3: TGTGCCAGTAGTATTGTAGGGGCGGACACTGAAGCTTTCTTT. The chain carries TRBV19 and TRBJ1-1; D possibly corresponds to TRBD1 (5 bases). V lost 3 bases and J 3 bases, leaving 11 bases between the germline ends. Germline CDR1 LNHDA, CDR2 SQIVND (reference sequence). CDR3 length equals 14 residues. The variable domain in full, with the rest retrieved from reference TRBV19 and TRBJ1-1, is DGGITQSPKYLFRKEGQNVTLSCEQNLNHDAMYWYRQDPGQGLRLIYYSQIVNDFQKGDIAEGYSVSREKKESFPLTVTSAQKNPTAFYLCASSIVGADTEAFFGQGTRLTVV.

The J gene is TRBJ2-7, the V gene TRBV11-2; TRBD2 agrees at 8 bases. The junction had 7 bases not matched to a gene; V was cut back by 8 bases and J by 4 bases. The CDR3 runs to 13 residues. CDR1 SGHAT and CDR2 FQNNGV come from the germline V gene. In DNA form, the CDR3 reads TGTGCCAGCTTACGGGGGGGGACTTACGAGCAGTACTTC. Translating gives CASLRGGTYEQYF.

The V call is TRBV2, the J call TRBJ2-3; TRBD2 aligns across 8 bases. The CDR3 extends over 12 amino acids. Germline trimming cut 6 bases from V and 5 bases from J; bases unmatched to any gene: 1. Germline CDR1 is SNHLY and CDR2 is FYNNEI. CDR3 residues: CASRAGGDTQYF. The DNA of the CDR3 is TGTGCCAGCAGGGCGGGGGGAGATACGCAGTATTTT.

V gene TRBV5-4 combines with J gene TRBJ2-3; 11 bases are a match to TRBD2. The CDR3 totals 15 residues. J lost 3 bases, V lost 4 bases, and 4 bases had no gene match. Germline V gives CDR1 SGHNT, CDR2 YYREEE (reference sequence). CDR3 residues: CASSATSGSTDTQYF. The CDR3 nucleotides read TGTGCCAGCAGCGCAACTAGCGGGAGTACAGATACGCAGTATTTT.

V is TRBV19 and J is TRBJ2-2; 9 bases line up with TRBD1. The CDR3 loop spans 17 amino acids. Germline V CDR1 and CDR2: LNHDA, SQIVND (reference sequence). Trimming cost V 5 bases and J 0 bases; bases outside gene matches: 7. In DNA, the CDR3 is TGTGCCAGTAGTGCGGACAGGGGCACCTCGAACACCGGGGAGCTGTTTTTT. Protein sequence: CASSADRGTSNTGELFF.

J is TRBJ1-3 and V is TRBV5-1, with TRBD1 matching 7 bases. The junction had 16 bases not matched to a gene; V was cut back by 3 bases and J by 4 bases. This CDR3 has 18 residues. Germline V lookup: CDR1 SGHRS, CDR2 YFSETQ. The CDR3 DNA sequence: TGCGCCAGCAGCTGGAGCGCAGGGGGGAACCAACGGGGAAACACCATATATTTT. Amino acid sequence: CASSWSAGGNQRGNTIYF.